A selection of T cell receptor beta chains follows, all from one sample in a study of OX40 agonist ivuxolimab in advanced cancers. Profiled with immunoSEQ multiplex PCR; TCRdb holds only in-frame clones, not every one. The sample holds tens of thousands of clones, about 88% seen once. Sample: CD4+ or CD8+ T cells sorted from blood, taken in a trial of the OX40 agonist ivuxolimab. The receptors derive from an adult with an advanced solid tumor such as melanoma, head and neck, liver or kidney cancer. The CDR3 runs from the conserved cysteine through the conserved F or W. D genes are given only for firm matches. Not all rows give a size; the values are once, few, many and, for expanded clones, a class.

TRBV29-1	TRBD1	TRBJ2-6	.	CSVTGGGFGANVLTF	TGCAGCGTTACAGGGGGCGGATTTGGGGCCAACGTCCTGACTTTC
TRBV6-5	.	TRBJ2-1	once	CASSAFWTNEQFF	TGTGCCAGCAGTGCCTTCTGGACGAATGAGCAGTTCTTC
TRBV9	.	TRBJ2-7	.	CASGTHYEQYF	TGTGCCAGCGGGACACACTACGAGCAGTACTTC
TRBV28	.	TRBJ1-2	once	CASSIRQGGMNGYTF	TGTGCCAGCAGTATCCGTCAGGGTGGGATGAATGGCTACACCTTC
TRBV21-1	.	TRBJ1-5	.	CASSSNPGLTQGGNQPQHF	TGTGCCAGCAGCTCAAACCCCGGGCTTACTCAAGGGGGCAATCAGCCCCAGCATTTT
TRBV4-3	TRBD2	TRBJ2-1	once	CASSPRLAGGWNEQFF	TGCGCCAGCAGCCCCCGACTAGCGGGAGGATGGAATGAGCAGTTCTTC
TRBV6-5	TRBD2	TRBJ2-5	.	CASRTSGLQETQYF	TGTGCCAGCAGGACTAGCGGTTTACAAGAGACCCAGTACTTC
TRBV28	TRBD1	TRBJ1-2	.	CASRSTGAWDYGYTF	TGTGCCAGCAGGAGCACAGGGGCTTGGGACTATGGCTACACCTTC
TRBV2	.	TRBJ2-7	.	CASRAGAPYEQYF	TGTGCCAGCAGGGCAGGGGCCCCATACGAGCAGTACTTC
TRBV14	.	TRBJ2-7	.	CASSRYRVSDEQYF	TGTGCCAGCAGCCGATACAGGGTGTCGGACGAGCAGTACTTC
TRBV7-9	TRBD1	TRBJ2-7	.	CASSPGDRMTYEQYF	TGTGCCAGCAGCCCTGGGGACAGGATGACCTACGAGCAGTACTTC
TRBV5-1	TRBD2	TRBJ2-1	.	CASSLRTSGSPYNEQFF	TGCGCCAGCAGCTTGCGAACTAGCGGGAGTCCCTACAATGAGCAGTTCTTC
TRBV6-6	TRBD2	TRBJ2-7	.	CASSYSRLAGAYEQYF	TGTGCCAGCAGTTACTCGAGGCTAGCGGGGGCCTACGAGCAGTACTTC
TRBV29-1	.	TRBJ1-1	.	CSVGSLGSAFF	TGCAGCGTTGGATCGCTGGGTTCAGCTTTCTTT
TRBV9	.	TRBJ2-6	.	CASSVGSFSGANVLTF	TGTGCCAGCAGCGTAGGGAGCTTCTCTGGGGCCAACGTCCTGACTTTC
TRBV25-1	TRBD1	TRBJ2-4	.	CASRDRGREDIQYF	TGTGCCAGCAGGGACAGGGGGCGTGAGGACATTCAGTACTTC
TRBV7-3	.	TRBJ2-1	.	CASSPGTGEYNEQFF	TGTGCCAGCAGCCCGGGGACGGGAGAGTACAATGAGCAGTTCTTC
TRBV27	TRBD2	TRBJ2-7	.	CASSLGRAYEQYF	TGTGCCAGCAGTTTGGGGAGGGCCTACGAGCAGTACTTC
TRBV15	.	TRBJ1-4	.	CATSREGGTNEKLFF	TGTGCCACCAGCAGAGAGGGCGGGACTAATGAAAAACTGTTTTTT
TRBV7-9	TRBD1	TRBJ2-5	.	CASSHNRGPQETQYF	TGTGCCAGCAGCCATAACAGGGGGCCCCAAGAGACCCAGTACTTC
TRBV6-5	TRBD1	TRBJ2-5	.	CASLKRGQRKETQYF	TGTGCCAGCCTCAAGAGGGGGCAGAGGAAAGAGACCCAGTACTTC
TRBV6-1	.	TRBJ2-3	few	CASSELASRTDTQYF	TGTGCCAGCAGTGAACTGGCTAGCCGCACAGATACGCAGTATTTT
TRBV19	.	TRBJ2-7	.	CASSFSGGYEQYF	TGTGCCAGTAGTTTTAGTGGAGGCTACGAGCAGTACTTC
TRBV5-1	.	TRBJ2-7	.	CASSLVPGNEQYF	TGCGCCAGCAGCTTGGTCCCAGGGAACGAGCAGTACTTC
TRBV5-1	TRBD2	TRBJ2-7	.	CASSLDTGGFEQYF	TGCGCCAGCAGCTTGGATACGGGAGGGTTCGAGCAGTACTTC
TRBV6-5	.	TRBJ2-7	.	CASSYSGDTSFYEQYF	TGTGCCAGCAGTTACTCCGGGGACACCTCATTCTACGAGCAGTACTTC
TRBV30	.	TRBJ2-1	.	CAWSRGTSLNEQFF	TGTGCCTGGAGTAGGGGGACCTCTCTCAATGAGCAGTTCTTC
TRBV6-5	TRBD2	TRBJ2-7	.	CASSVPGLAGEEQYF	TGTGCCAGCAGTGTTCCGGGACTAGCGGGAGAGGAGCAGTACTTC
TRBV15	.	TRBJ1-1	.	CATSRVPGEGNTEAFF	TGTGCCACCAGCAGAGTCCCCGGAGAGGGGAACACTGAAGCTTTCTTT
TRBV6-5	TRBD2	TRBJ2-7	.	CASSGRSSYEQYF	TGTGCCAGCAGCGGGAGGAGCTCCTACGAGCAGTACTTC
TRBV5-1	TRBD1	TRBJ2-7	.	CASSLRGRGRDEQYF	TGCGCCAGCAGCTTGAGGGGCAGGGGGCGGGACGAGCAGTACTTC
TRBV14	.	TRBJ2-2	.	CASSQLAGVQRAYTGELFF	TGTGCCAGCAGCCAACTAGCTGGGGTTCAAAGAGCTTACACCGGGGAGCTGTTTTTT
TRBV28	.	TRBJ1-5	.	CASRPDGRQPQHF	TGTGCCAGCAGGCCCGACGGGCGGCAGCCCCAGCATTTT
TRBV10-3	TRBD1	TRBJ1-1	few	CAISAPGQGGTEAFF	TGTGCCATCAGCGCCCCGGGACAGGGGGGTACTGAAGCTTTCTTT
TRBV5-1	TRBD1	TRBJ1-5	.	CASRGTGPNQPQHF	TGCGCCAGCAGGGGGACAGGCCCCAATCAGCCCCAGCATTTT
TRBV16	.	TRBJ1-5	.	CASSQSGQNNQPQHF	TGTGCCAGCAGCCAATCTGGCCAGAACAATCAGCCCCAGCATTTT
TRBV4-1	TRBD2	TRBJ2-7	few	CASSHEMTSGFSSYEQYF	TGCGCCAGCAGCCACGAAATGACTAGCGGATTTAGCTCCTACGAGCAGTACTTC
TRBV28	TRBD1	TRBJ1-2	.	CASSWERDRLYGYTF	TGTGCCAGCAGTTGGGAAAGGGACAGGCTCTATGGCTACACCTTC
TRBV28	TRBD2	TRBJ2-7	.	CASSSSGLAGVGYEQYF	TGTGCCAGCAGTTCGTCGGGGCTAGCGGGAGTGGGCTACGAGCAGTACTTC
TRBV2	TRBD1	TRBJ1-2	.	CASSFATGVTYGYTF	TGTGCCAGCAGTTTTGCGACAGGGGTTACCTATGGCTACACCTTC
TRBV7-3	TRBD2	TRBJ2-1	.	CASSSGLAGEGFYNEQFF	TGTGCCAGCAGCTCGGGACTAGCGGGGGAGGGCTTCTACAATGAGCAGTTCTTC